In this sample, the clone carrying this TCR beta chain turned up once. This specimen belongs to a study of blood T cell repertoires in COVID-19. Study-level information: Samples taken during acute and convalescent COVID-19 were collected in the United States, Italy and Spain. T cells, B-cell-depleted T cells, or PBMCs supplied cDNA or gDNA.

This CDR3 contains 13 residues. V was pared by 0 bases and J by 7 bases, with 9 bases between. Germline values: CDR1 MNHEY, CDR2 SVGAGI. Authors' processing steps: The assay estimated nucleated cells by amplifying reference gene primers. Here immunoSEQ multiplex PCR was the method, and the copy in TCRdb shows in-frame clones only, minus some. V and J calls and clone size are as listed in that table; D and trimming were resolved from the DNA. This repertoire shows over 110,000 clones, 75% to 85% found once; its top ten account for approximately 10%. The sequenced sample was peripheral blood. The TCR originated in a man in his 60s with active or convalescent COVID-19. The V gene is TRBV6-5, the J gene TRBJ1-1, with unresolved D. CDR3: CASSYSRVLEAFF. DNA for the CDR3: TGTGCCAGCAGTTACTCGCGGGTTCTTGAAGCTTTCTTT.